The 2 T cell receptor beta chains below come from one sample, sequenced in a study of radiotherapy plus CTLA-4 blockade in lung cancer (dated by TCRdb to 2016 to 2018). Library preparation was by the immunoSEQ multiplex PCR assay. TCRdb retrieved this table from immuneACCESS and kept in-frame rearrangements only. Not all clones are present; in checked studies, unresolved V genes account for under half, and no reason is known for the remainder. A total of under 15,000 clones appear in this sample, around 80% of them only once. Around 28% of the sample is held by the ten biggest clonotypes. Here the sequenced sample was peripheral blood, taken from a patient treated with radiotherapy plus ipilimumab. These receptors all come from a human donor with non-small cell lung cancer that progressed on radiotherapy plus ipilimumab.

This clone is a singleton in its sample. The chain uses TRBV5-6 and TRBJ1-2; D is possibly TRBD1 (5 bases). V dropped 4 bases and J dropped 5 bases, with 21 bases sitting between them. Germline assignment: CDR1 SGHDT and CDR2 YYEEEE. This CDR3 has 16 amino acids. The DNA of the CDR3 is TGTGCCAGCAGCCCGGGGGGAGCCGGACTTGGATATGGCTACACCTTC. It is translated as CASSPGGAGLGYGYTF.

The chain recombines TRBV7-2 with TRBJ2-7; 8 bases agree with TRBD1. V shed 5 bases and J 7 bases; nucleotides not matched to a gene: 4. CDR1 and CDR2 from the germline V gene are SGHTA and FQGNSA. This CDR3 region has 12 residues. In nucleotides, the CDR3 is TGTGCCAGCAGCCGACAGGGGAAAGAGCAGTACTTC. Protein: CASSRQGKEQYF.